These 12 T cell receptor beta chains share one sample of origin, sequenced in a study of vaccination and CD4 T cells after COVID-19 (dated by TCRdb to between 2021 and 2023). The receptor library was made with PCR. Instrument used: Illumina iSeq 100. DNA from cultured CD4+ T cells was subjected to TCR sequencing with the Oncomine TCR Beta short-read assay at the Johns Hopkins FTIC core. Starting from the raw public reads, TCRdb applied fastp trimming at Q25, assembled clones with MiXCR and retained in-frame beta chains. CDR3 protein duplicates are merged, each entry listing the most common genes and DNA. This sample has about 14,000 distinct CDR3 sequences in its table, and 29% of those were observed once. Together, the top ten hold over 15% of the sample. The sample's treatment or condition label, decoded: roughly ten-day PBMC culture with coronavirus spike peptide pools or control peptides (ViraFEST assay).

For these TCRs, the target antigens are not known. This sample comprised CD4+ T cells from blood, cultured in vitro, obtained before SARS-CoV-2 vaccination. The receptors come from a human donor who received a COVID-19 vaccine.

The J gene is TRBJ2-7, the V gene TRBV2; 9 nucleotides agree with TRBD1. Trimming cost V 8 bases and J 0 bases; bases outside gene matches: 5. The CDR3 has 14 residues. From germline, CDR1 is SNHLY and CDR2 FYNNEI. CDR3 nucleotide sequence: TGTGCCAGCCGCGGGACAGGGAACTCCTACGAGCAGTACTTC. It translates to CASRGTGNSYEQYF.

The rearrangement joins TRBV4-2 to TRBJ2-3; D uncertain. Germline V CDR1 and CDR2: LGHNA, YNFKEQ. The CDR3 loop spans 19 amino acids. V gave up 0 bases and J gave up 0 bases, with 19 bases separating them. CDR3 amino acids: CASSQDVPTRTASTDTQYF. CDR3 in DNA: TGTGCCAGCAGCCAAGATGTGCCAACCCGGACGGCTAGCACAGATACGCAGTATTTT.

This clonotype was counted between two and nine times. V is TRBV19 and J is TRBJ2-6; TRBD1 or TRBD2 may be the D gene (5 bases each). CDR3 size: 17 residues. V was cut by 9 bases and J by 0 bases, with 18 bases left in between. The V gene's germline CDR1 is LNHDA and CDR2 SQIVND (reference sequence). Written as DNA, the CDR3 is TGTGCCAGCGCCCCCCGGGGCACCTACTCTGGGGCCAACGTCCTGACTTTC. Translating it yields CASAPRGTYSGANVLTF.

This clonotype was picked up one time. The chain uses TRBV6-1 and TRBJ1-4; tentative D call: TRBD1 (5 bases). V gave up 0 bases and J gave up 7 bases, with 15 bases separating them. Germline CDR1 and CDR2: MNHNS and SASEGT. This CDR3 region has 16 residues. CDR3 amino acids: CASSEAGGGIGEKLFF. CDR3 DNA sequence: TGTGCCAGCAGTGAAGCTGGGGGAGGGATAGGTGAAAAACTGTTTTTT.

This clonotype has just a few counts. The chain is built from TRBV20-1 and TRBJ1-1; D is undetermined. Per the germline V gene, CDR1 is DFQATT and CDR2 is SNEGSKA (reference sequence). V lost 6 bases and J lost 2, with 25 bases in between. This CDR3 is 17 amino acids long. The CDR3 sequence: CSALPTRGSGINTEAFF. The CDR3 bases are TGCAGTGCCCTACCCACCCGGGGATCCGGTATTAACACTGAAGCTTTCTTT.

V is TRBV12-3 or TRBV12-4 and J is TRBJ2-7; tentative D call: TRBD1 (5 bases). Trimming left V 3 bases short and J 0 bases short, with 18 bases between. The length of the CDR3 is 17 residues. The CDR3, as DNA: TGTGCCAGCAGTTTTTTGGGTGCAGGGTCCAGCTCCTACGAGCAGTACTTC. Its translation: CASSFLGAGSSSYEQYF.

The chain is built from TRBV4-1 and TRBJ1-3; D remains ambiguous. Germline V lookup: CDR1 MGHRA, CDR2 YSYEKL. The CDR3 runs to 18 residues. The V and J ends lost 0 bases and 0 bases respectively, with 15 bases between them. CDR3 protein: CASSQDSPLLSSGNTIYF. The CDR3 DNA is TGCGCCAGCAGCCAAGATAGCCCTCTGCTAAGCTCTGGAAACACCATATATTTT.

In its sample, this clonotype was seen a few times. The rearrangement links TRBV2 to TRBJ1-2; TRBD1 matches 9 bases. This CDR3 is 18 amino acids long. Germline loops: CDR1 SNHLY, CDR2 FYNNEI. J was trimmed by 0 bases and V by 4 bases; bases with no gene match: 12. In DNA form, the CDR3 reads TGTGCCAGCAGTGTCGGGACAGGGCCTTCGGGAGCTAACTATGGCTACACCTTC. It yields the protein CASSVGTGPSGANYGYTF.

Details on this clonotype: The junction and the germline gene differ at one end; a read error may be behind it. CDR3 coding DNA: TGTGCCAGCAGTTATCCCGGACTAGCGGGCATCGACGTTACATACGGGCAGTACTTC. It yields the protein CASSYPGLAGIDVTYGQYF. The V and J genes are TRBV6-5 and TRBJ2-7; TRBD2 matches 11 bases. This CDR3 contains 19 residues. Germline values: CDR1 MNHEY, CDR2 SVGAGI.

CDR3 region: CASSRGSDEQYF. DNA for the CDR3: TGCGCCAGCAGTCGAGGGTCTGACGAGCAGTACTTC. The gene calls are TRBV5-1 and TRBJ2-7; tentatively, D is TRBD2 (5 bases). Germline V CDR1 and CDR2: SGHRS, YFSETQ. This CDR3 is built from 12 residues. Trimming pared 5 bases from V and 5 bases from J, leaving 11 bases between.

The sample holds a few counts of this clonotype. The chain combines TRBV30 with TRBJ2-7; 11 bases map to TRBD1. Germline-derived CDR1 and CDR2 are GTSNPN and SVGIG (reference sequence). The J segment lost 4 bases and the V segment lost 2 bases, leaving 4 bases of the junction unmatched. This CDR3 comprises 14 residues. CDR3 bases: TGTGCCTGGAGTCCCGGACAGGGGGCTTACGAGCAGTACTTC. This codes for CAWSPGQGAYEQYF.

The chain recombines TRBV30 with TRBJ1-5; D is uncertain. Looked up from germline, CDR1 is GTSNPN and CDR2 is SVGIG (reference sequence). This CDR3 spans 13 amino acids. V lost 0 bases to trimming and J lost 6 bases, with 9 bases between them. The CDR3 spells CAWSVRSGQPQHF. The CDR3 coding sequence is TGTGCCTGGAGTGTTAGATCTGGTCAGCCCCAGCATTTT.